A single sample is the source of the 20 T cell receptor beta chains below, sequenced in a study of blood T cells in healthy people across ages. Together with a sample-barcoded 5' primer, a J-beta primer mix was included in a second PCR lasting about 7 to 11 cycles. TCRdb re-called the 5' RACE reads with MiXCR, one entry per CDR3 protein. Of around 750,000 distinct CDR3 sequences in the sample, about 53% were seen once. Source material: blood. The receptors stem from an elderly man in good health.

This clonotype was counted once. The CDR3 region has the DNA TGTGCCAGCAGCCAAGATCTTAAGGCAGGGCAGTTCTTC. It codes for CASSQDLKAGQFF. The chain recombines TRBV3-1 with TRBJ2-1; no definite D call. Trimming cost V 0 bases and J 12 bases, with 12 bases left between them. CDR1 LGHDT and CDR2 YNNKEL come from the germline V gene (reference sequence). The CDR3 covers 13 residues.

This chain joins TRBV20-1 and TRBJ1-2; no definite D call. Trimming cost V 4 bases and J 8 bases, with 11 bases left between them. The CDR3 is made up of 11 amino acids. CDR1 is DFQATT, CDR2 SNEGSKA, per germline (reference sequence). CDR3 loop: CSATGSGGYTF. In nucleotides, the CDR3 is TGCAGTGCTACGGGGTCCGGAGGCTACACCTTC.

Written as DNA, the CDR3 is TGTGCCACCAGCCCCAGGGGCAGGGGCATCTTGGACTATGGCTACACCTTC. Its translation: CATSPRGRGILDYGYTF. The chain couples TRBV15 to TRBJ1-2, with D perhaps TRBD1 (6 bases). The germline V gene has CDR1 LNHNV and CDR2 YYDKDF (reference sequence). V shed 5 bases and J shed 3 bases, with 22 bases lying between them. This CDR3 is built from 17 residues.

CDR3 sequence: CASSLGGTTYNEQFF. The CDR3 DNA reads TGTGCCAGCAGCTTAGGGGGGACTACCTACAATGAGCAGTTCTTC. This chain uses TRBV13 with TRBJ2-1; TRBD2 matches at 7 bases. Germline V gene lookup returns CDR1 PRHDT and CDR2 FYEKMQ (reference sequence). The CDR3 is 15 residues long. Trimming at V came to 0 bases and at J to 2 bases, leaving 1 base not matched to a gene.

The rearrangement uses TRBV6-6 and TRBJ2-3; a weak D match, TRBD1 (5 bases). The CDR3 is made up of 12 amino acids. Between the trimmed V and J ends, which lost 5 bases and 5 bases, there was a span of 8 bases. In germline, CDR1 is MNHNY, CDR2 SVGAGI (reference sequence). The CDR3 DNA reads as TGTGCCAGCAGTGGTCAGGGAGATACGCAGTATTTT. Residues: CASSGQGDTQYF.

The genes are TRBV12-3 or TRBV12-4 and TRBJ2-1; no definite D call. This CDR3 is 11 amino acids long. V lost 10 bases and J lost 8, with 12 bases in between. CDR3 bases: TGTGCCACCAAATGGCTGGATGAGCAGTTCTTC. It encodes CATKWLDEQFF.

The chain carries TRBV27 and TRBJ2-1, with TRBD2 as a possible D gene (6 bases). The V and J ends lost 3 bases and 6 bases respectively, with 12 bases between them. Germline V gene sequence: CDR1 MNHEY, CDR2 SMNVEV (reference sequence). The CDR3 is 14 residues long. CDR3 sequence (DNA): TGTGCCAGCAGTTTCCCGGGACTCCCCAATGAGCAGTTCTTC. It codes for CASSFPGLPNEQFF.

This clonotype has more than one count but fewer than ten. This chain joins TRBV2 and TRBJ1-1, with D possibly being TRBD1 (5 bases). Germline V gene data show CDR1 as SNHLY and CDR2 as FYNNEI. The V end was cut by 3 bases, the J end by 1 base, with 6 bases between. The CDR3 consists of 13 residues. Written as DNA, the CDR3 is TGTGCCAGCAGTGATGACAGGAACACTGAAGCTTTCTTT. The encoded protein is CASSDDRNTEAFF.

A few counts support this clonotype. The chain uses TRBV6-6 and TRBJ2-5; D tentatively fits TRBD1 or TRBD2 (5 bases each). The CDR3 has 15 amino acids. V lost 0 bases and J 4 bases, leaving 12 bases between the germline ends. Germline V gene data show CDR1 as MNHNY and CDR2 as SVGAGI (reference sequence). DNA for the CDR3: TGTGCCAGCAGTTACTCGATCGGGGACGCAGAGACCCAGTACTTC. This codes for CASSYSIGDAETQYF.

V and J are TRBV20-1 and TRBJ2-3; D remains unclear. CDR3 length equals 13 residues. The ends were cut back, 6 bases at V and 5 bases at J, with 15 bases in the middle. Germline values: CDR1 DFQATT, CDR2 SNEGSKA (reference sequence). The CDR3 sequence: CSAETRVEDTQYF. CDR3 DNA: TGCAGTGCCGAGACCCGAGTAGAAGATACGCAGTATTTT.

CDR3 nucleotide sequence: TGTGCCATCAGTGAGGCAGTTAATGAAAAACTGTTTTTT. Protein sequence: CAISEAVNEKLFF. The rearrangement uses TRBV10-3 and TRBJ1-4; no reliable D call. CDR1 ENHRY and CDR2 SYGVKD come from the germline V gene. V was shortened by 2 bases and J by 4 bases, with 5 bases between the two germline ends. The CDR3 contains 13 residues.

The chain joins TRBV7-6 to TRBJ2-1, with D uncertain. This CDR3 spans 16 amino acids. Germline loops: CDR1 SGHVS, CDR2 FNYEAQ. V gave up 8 bases and J gave up 0 bases, with 17 bases separating them. CDR3: CASSKDGPSSYNEQFF. As DNA, the CDR3 is TGTGCCAGCTCCAAAGACGGCCCCAGCTCCTACAATGAGCAGTTCTTC.

The V call is TRBV28, the J call TRBJ2-7, with D uncertain. Germline V gene lookup returns CDR1 MDHEN and CDR2 SYDVKM. The CDR3 length is 13 residues. The germline V and J ends were trimmed by 3 bases and 3 bases, with 9 bases remaining between them. As DNA, the CDR3 is TGTGCCAGCAGTTTGTACGGCGACTACGAGCAGTACTTC. Protein product: CASSLYGDYEQYF.

On this clonotype itself: Its ends do not fully match the called genes, so a read error is possible. CDR3 sequence (DNA): TGTGCCTGCAGCGGACAGTACGAGCAGTACTTC. Its protein product is CACSGQYEQYF. The V and J genes are TRBV12-3 or TRBV12-4 and TRBJ2-7; possible D gene TRBD1, 6 bases. The CDR3 totals 11 residues.

V usage is TRBV12-3 or TRBV12-4 and J usage is TRBJ2-7; 10 bases agree with TRBD2. This CDR3 spans 15 amino acids. The trim removed 3 bases at V and 0 bases at J, leaving 2 bases unmatched. The CDR3 DNA is TGTGCCAGCAGTTTTGTAGCGGGGGGCTCCTACGAGCAGTACTTC. The encoded protein is CASSFVAGGSYEQYF.

V usage is TRBV7-9 and J usage is TRBJ1-4; D is undetermined. The V end lost 6 bases, the J end lost 7 bases, and 6 bases lay between the germline ends. Germline CDR1 is SEHNR and CDR2 is FQNEAQ (reference sequence). The CDR3 is 11 residues long. CDR3 sequence reads: CASRGPEKLFF. The CDR3 coding sequence is TGTGCCAGCAGAGGACCTGAAAAACTGTTTTTT.

About this clonotype itself: One end of the junction varies from germline; a read error may be responsible. The chain is built from TRBV4-2 and TRBJ2-7; TRBD1 is a possible D gene (5 bases). The CDR3 has 16 residues. Germline V gives CDR1 LGHNA, CDR2 YNFKEQ. CDR3 loop: CAGSQVGQIRTYEQYF. The CDR3 coding sequence is TGTGCCGGCAGCCAAGTGGGGCAGATCCGAACCTACGAGCAGTACTTC.

The sample holds a few counts of this clonotype. The chain employs TRBV29-1 and TRBJ2-1; 8 nucleotides agree with TRBD1. The CDR3 runs 14 residues. Per germline, CDR1 SQVTM and CDR2 ANQGSEA. Unmatched junction bases numbered 8, after V lost 7 bases and J lost 3 bases. The CDR3 reads CSAGGGQGYNEQFF. In DNA, the CDR3 is TGCAGCGCCGGAGGCGGACAGGGCTACAATGAGCAGTTCTTC.

The rearrangement joins TRBV5-1 to TRBJ1-1; perhaps TRBD1 as D (6 bases). Germline CDR1 reads SGHRS; CDR2 reads YFSETQ. The V gene lost 7 bases and the J gene lost 7 bases, with 20 bases spanning the gap. The CDR3 spans 14 residues. CDR3 in amino acids: CASAQTGLLNEAFF. CDR3 nucleotides: TGCGCCAGCGCCCAGACAGGCCTCCTTAATGAAGCTTTCTTT.

V gene TRBV6-5 combines with J gene TRBJ2-4; TRBD1 matches at 9 bases. The CDR3 contains 15 residues. Germline CDR1 reads MNHEY; CDR2 reads SVGAGI. Unmatched junction bases numbered 10, after V lost 7 bases and J lost 6 bases. CDR3 sequence (DNA): TGTGCCAGCACCCGGGGACAGGGAATAGGAAACATTCAGTACTTC. This sequence encodes CASTRGQGIGNIQYF.